This TCR beta chain is drawn from a study of beta chain features in type 1 diabetes. Germline loops: CDR1 KGHSH, CDR2 LQKENI. The V end was cut by 4 bases, the J end by 7 bases, with 13 bases between. The CDR3 loop spans 14 amino acids. Overall study results and limits: Researchers report that Type 1 diabetes patients had moderately but significantly shorter TCRB CDR3s across all four CD4+ subsets.

As concerns this clone: The antigen remains undetermined.

Reverse transcribing all isolated RNA meant expressed TCRB transcripts were sequenced. The protocol was immunoSEQ multiplex PCR, while the TCRdb copy is restricted to in-frame clones and leaves out a portion. The sample contains about 650,000 clones, approximately 13% of which appear only once. The clonotype comes from a man aged 25 to 45 with type 1 diabetes. Sequences were obtained from naive CD4+ T cells from blood. The chain recombines TRBV18 with TRBJ1-4, with D maybe TRBD1 (5 bases). CDR3 sequence: CASSQTGRGEKLFF. DNA of the CDR3: TGTGCCAGCTCACAAACCGGGAGGGGTGAAAAACTGTTTTTT.